This T cell receptor (beta chain) was obtained from a study of T-cell reconstitution after alpha-beta-depleted transplantation in children. This clonotype was recorded once. The CDR3 extends over 15 amino acids. V gave up 0 bases and J gave up 3 bases, with 11 bases separating them. Germline CDR1 and CDR2: SNHLY and FYNNEI. Unique molecular identifiers were incorporated when the TCRbeta library was constructed. MiXCR, run by TCRdb on the PCR reads, gives a single entry per CDR3 protein. Among about 610,000 distinct CDR3 sequences, approximately 10% were seen once, and the ten largest hold less than 5%.

The material was PBMCs from the stem cell graft donor, obtained from the stem cell graft. The sequence derives from a human donor who donated a stem cell graft to a child with acute myeloid leukemia. The J gene is TRBJ1-2, the V gene TRBV2; TRBD1 is a possible D gene (5 bases). For the CDR3, the DNA is TGTGCCAGCAGTGAAGCAGGGGTTTTGGACTATGGCTACACCTTC. This codes for CASSEAGVLDYGYTF.